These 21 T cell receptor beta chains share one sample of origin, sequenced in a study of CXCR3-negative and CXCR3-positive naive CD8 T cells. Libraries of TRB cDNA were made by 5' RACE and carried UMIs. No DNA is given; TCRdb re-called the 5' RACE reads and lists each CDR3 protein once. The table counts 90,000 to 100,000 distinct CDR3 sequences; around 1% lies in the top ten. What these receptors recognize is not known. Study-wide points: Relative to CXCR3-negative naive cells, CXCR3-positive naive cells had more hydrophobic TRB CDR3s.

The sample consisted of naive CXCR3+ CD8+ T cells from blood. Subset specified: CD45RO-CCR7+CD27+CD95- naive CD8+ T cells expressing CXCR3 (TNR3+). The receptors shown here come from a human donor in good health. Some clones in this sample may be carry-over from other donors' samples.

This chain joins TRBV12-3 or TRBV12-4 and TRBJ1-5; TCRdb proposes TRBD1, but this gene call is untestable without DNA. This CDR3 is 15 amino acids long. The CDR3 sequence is CASSPDRGQVQPQHF.

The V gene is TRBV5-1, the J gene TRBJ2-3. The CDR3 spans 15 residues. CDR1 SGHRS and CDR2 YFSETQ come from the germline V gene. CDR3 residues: CASSYGMESTDTQYF.

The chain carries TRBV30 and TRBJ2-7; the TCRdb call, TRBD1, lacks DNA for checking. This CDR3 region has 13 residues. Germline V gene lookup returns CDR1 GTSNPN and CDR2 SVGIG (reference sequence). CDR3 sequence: CAWSSRGFNEQYF.

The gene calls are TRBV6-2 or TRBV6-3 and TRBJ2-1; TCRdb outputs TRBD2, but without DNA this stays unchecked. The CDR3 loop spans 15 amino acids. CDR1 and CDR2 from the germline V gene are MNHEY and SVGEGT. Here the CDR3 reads CASSSPTREGNEQFF.

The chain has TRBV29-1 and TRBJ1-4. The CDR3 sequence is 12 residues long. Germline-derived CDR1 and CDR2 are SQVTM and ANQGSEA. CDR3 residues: CSVQPESQKLFF.

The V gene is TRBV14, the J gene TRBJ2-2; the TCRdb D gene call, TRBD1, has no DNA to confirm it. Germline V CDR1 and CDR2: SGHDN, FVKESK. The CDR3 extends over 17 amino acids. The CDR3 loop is CASSQFRTGTNTGELFF.

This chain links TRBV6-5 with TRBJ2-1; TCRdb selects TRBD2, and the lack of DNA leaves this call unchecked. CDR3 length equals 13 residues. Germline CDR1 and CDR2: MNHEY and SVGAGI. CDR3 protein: CASGGLALDEQFF.

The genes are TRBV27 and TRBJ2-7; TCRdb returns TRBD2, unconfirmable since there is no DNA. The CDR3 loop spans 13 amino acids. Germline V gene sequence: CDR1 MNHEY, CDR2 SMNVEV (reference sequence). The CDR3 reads CASSWDARYEQYF.

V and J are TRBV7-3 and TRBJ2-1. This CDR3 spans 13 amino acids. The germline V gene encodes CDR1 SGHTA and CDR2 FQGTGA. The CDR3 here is CASSSEIYNEQFF.

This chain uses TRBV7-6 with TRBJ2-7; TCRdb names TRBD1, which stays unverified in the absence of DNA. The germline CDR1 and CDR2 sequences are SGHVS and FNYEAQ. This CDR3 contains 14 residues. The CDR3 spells CASSSYLQGHEQYF. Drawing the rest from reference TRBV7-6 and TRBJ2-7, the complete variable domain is GAGVSQSPRYKVTKRGQDVALRCDPISGHVSLYWYRQALGQGPEFLTYFNYEAQQDKSGLPNDRFSAERPEGSISTLTIQRTEQRDSAMYRCASSSYLQGHEQYFGPGTRLTVT.

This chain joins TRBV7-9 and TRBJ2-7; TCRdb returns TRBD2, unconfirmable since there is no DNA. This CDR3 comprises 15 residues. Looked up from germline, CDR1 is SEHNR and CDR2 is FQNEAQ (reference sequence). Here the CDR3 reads CASSLELAGGDEQYF.

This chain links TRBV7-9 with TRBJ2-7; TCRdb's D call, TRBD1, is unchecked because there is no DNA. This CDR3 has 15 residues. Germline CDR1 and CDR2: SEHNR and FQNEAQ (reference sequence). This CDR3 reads CASSQDSLPFDEQYF.

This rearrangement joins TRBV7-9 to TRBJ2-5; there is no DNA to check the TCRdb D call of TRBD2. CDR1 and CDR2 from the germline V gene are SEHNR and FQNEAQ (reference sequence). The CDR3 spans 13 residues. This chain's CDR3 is CASSLEGRETQYF.

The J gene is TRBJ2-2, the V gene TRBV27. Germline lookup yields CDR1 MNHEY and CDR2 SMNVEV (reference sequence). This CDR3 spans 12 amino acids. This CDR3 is CASTTNTGELFF.

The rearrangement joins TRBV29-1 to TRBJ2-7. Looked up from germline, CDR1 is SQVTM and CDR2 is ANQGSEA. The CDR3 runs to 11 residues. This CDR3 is CSVESSYEQYF.

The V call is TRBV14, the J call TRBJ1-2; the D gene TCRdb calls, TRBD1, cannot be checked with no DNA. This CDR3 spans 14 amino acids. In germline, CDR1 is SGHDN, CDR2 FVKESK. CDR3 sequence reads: CASSGTGLAYGYTF.

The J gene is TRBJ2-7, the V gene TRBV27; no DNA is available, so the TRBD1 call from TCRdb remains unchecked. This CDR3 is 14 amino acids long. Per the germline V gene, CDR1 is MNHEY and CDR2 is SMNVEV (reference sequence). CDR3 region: CTSSSPTGTDEQYF.

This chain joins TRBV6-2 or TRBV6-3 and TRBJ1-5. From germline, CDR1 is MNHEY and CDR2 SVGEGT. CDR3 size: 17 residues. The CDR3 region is CASSYSEGRRLNQPQHF.

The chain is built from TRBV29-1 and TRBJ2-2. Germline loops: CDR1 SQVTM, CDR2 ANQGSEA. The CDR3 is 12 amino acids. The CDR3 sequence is CSVDENTGELFF.

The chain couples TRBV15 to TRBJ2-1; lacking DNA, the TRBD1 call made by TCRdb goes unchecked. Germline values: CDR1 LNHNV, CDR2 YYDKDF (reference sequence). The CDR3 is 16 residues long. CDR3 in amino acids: CATSREEGVGNNEQFF.

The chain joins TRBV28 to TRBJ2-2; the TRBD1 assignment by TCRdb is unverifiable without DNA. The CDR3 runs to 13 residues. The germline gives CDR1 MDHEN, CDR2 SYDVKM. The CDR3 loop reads CASDPGFTGELFF.